Reported below is one T cell receptor beta chain. Its antigen is unidentified. This record comes from a study of T cell responses to AZD1222 COVID-19 vaccine. V was trimmed by 5 bases and J by 5 bases, leaving 12 bases between them. The CDR3 has 13 amino acids. From germline, CDR1 is SGHTA and CDR2 FQGTGA. General observations from the study: In the spike-specific TCR repertoire, nearly half reportedly target unmutated variant regions. Spike-specific TCR breadth and depth rose after two AZD1222 doses. Spike regions recognized by vaccine-associated CD4 TCRs spanned the protein, led by 160-218 and 743-854. Donors were mostly white British, more females; clonal diversity possibly underestimated.

Method: immunoSEQ multiplex PCR; TCRdb's copy keeps in-frame clones and lacks some. Counted here are roughly 91,000 clones, about 85% occurring once; the ten biggest clones make up about 2.9%. The TCR sequence derives from an adult in good health. The V gene is TRBV7-3, the J gene TRBJ1-1; a weak D match, TRBD1 (6 bases). The source was peripheral blood, collected on day 0 of AZD1222 vaccination. This CDR3 is CASSIQGRTEAFF. CDR3 nucleotides: TGTGCCAGCAGCATACAGGGTAGGACTGAAGCTTTCTTT.